This is a list of T cell receptor beta chains from one sample in a study of cytomegalovirus exposure and HLA in healthy donors. Only in-frame clones appear in the TCRdb table, and some are missing; sequencing was by immunoSEQ multiplex PCR. The table lists roughly 190,000 clones, 70% to 75% of them singletons. Source material: PBMCs. These receptors were collected from a man aged 25-45 years in good health and CMV-seropositive. Each CDR3 is given with its conserved first and last residue. Each record gives: clone size, V gene, D gene, CDR3 protein. The D gene is left open where the match is weak. Not every row has a clone size; where given, it reads once, few, many or a size class.

size: -; V: TRBV11-2; D: TRBD1; CDR3: CASSPTGGGETQYF
size: few; V: TRBV7-6; D: -; CDR3: CASSLRRGPRGNTEAFF
size: -; V: TRBV7-3; D: -; CDR3: CASSPRVGGEQYF
size: -; V: TRBV27; D: -; CDR3: CASSLGASISGELFF
size: -; V: TRBV5-4; D: TRBD2; CDR3: CASSQLAGTYNEQFF
size: few; V: TRBV11-3; D: TRBD2; CDR3: CASSPSGRNTGELFF
size: -; V: TRBV19; D: -; CDR3: CASSPSGYTEAFF
size: -; V: TRBV5-1; D: -; CDR3: CASSQEGTGELFF
size: -; V: TRBV6-5; D: -; CDR3: CASSYSEGGRETQYF
size: -; V: TRBV4-3; D: -; CDR3: CASSQEDSYYGYTF
size: -; V: TRBV6-5; D: TRBD2; CDR3: CASSKSSGRLDEQYF
size: few; V: TRBV27; D: -; CDR3: CASRSPITSTDTQYF
size: -; V: TRBV7-3; D: TRBD2; CDR3: CASSSGTSVDTQYF
size: -; V: TRBV28; D: TRBD2; CDR3: CASSGLAGRLYEQYF
size: -; V: TRBV4-1; D: -; CDR3: CASSQETGQPQHF
size: -; V: TRBV4-1; D: TRBD2; CDR3: CASSRGLARDNEQFF
size: -; V: TRBV7-2; D: -; CDR3: CASGLSNQPQHF
size: -; V: TRBV9; D: TRBD2; CDR3: CASSVGNSGGDSSTDTQYF
size: -; V: TRBV4-1; D: TRBD2; CDR3: CASSPSGTTYEQYF
size: -; V: TRBV9; D: TRBD1; CDR3: CASSARTGTGDEQYF
size: -; V: TRBV19; D: TRBD2; CDR3: CASTSTSGFNEQFF
size: -; V: TRBV28; D: -; CDR3: CASSLSRGQPSYEQYF
size: -; V: TRBV30; D: TRBD2; CDR3: CAWSRASGSRYNEQFF
size: -; V: TRBV7-9; D: -; CDR3: CASSGGGNYEQYF
size: -; V: TRBV7-8; D: -; CDR3: CASSLADRASQYF
size: -; V: TRBV7-9; D: -; CDR3: CASSLGSGSEQYF
size: -; V: TRBV4-2; D: TRBD2; CDR3: CASSYVPGLAGGSTDTQYF
size: -; V: TRBV5-5; D: -; CDR3: CASEQYMNTEAFF
size: -; V: TRBV5-1; D: TRBD1; CDR3: CASSVTGGGNSPLHF
size: once; V: TRBV11-2; D: TRBD1; CDR3: CASSLQGMNTEAFF
size: few; V: TRBV25-1; D: TRBD2; CDR3: CASTASGSGSLGEQYF
size: -; V: TRBV7-2; D: TRBD1; CDR3: CASSLVTGQDLYGYTF
size: -; V: TRBV29-1; D: -; CDR3: CSVAEFAYEQYF
size: once; V: TRBV19; D: -; CDR3: CASSPGDSTDTQYF
size: -; V: TRBV10-1; D: -; CDR3: CASSDRATDTQYF
size: -; V: TRBV30; D: TRBD1; CDR3: CAWTYGQGAGELFF
size: -; V: TRBV29-1; D: TRBD1; CDR3: CSVSGTGSYEQYF
size: -; V: TRBV19; D: -; CDR3: CASSMGGSSTDTQYF
size: -; V: TRBV5-8; D: -; CDR3: CASSFVASTYEQYF
size: -; V: TRBV5-1; D: TRBD1; CDR3: CASSRQGAEETQYF
size: once; V: TRBV30; D: TRBD1; CDR3: CAWSVLLRGEQYF
size: -; V: TRBV4-3; D: -; CDR3: CASSQDLGFSYEQYF
size: -; V: TRBV28; D: -; CDR3: CASSLVVTEAFF
size: -; V: TRBV18; D: TRBD1; CDR3: CASSLGTGSANYGYTF